This T cell receptor beta chain comes out of a study of blood T cell repertoires in COVID-19. The method was immunoSEQ multiplex PCR; TCRdb's version includes in-frame clones alone and lacks a portion of them. The table includes 150,000 to 200,000 clones, over 75% detected once. Germline V lookup: CDR1 MRHNA, CDR2 SNTAGT. This CDR3 is 14 amino acids long. The J segment lost 4 bases and the V segment lost 2 bases, leaving 1 base of the junction unmatched. The sequence was obtained from a woman younger than 30 who had recovered from COVID-19. Sequenced input: PBMCs or T cells enriched from blood (not recorded which). This chain joins TRBV6-4 and TRBJ2-2, with 7 bases lining up with TRBD2. The CDR3 region has the DNA TGTGCCAGCAGTGACGGGAGGGCCACCGGGGAGCTGTTTTTT. Its translation: CASSDGRATGELFF.